These 16 T cell receptor beta chains were all obtained from the same sample, sequenced in a study of T cell changes during pregnancy in multiple sclerosis. Sequencing was performed with immunoSEQ multiplex PCR; in TCRdb, only in-frame clones are kept and a portion is missing. The sample includes about 49,000 clones, over 90% of them seen just once. This specimen was peripheral blood, taken after pregnancy. These receptors all come from a female donor with multiple sclerosis, enrolled in a pregnancy study.

This clone showed up just once. The chain couples TRBV2 to TRBJ1-1; the match to TRBD1 covers 8 bases. The V gene end was trimmed by 6 bases and the J gene end by 7 bases; junction bases not matched to a gene: 7. This CDR3 is 13 amino acids long. Germline V gene lookup returns CDR1 SNHLY and CDR2 FYNNEI. The CDR3: CASSYQGAVEAFF. CDR3 coding DNA: TGTGCCAGCAGCTACCAGGGGGCCGTTGAAGCTTTCTTT. Full variable domain (rest looked up from reference TRBV2 and TRBJ1-1): EPEVTQTPSHQVTQMGQEVILRCVPISNHLYFYWYRQILGQKVEFLVSFYNNEISEKSEIFDDQFSVERPDGSNFTLKIRSTKLEDSAMYFCASSYQGAVEAFFGQGTRLTVV.

A few counts support this clone. This chain joins TRBV7-2 and TRBJ1-1; a weak D match, TRBD1 (6 bases). The germline gives CDR1 SGHTA, CDR2 FQGNSA. This CDR3 comprises 14 residues. Deletions cut 4 bases from V and 4 bases from J, with 13 bases between. In nucleotides, the CDR3 is TGTGCCAGCAGCTCCGGGACACGGGTCACTGAAGCTTTCTTT. Translated, it gives CASSSGTRVTEAFF.

This chain uses TRBV5-6 with TRBJ2-7; D not certain. Deletions cut 1 base from V and 3 bases from J, with 8 bases between. The CDR3 consists of 13 residues. The germline V gene encodes CDR1 SGHDT and CDR2 YYEEEE. The CDR3, as DNA: TGTGCCAGCAGCTTGATTCGCAGCTACGAGCAGTACTTC. Translation: CASSLIRSYEQYF.

The chain joins TRBV7-3 to TRBJ2-7; tentative D call: TRBD2 (6 bases). V lost 4 bases and J lost 3, with 10 bases in between. Germline CDR1 and CDR2: SGHTA and FQGTGA. The CDR3 extends over 13 amino acids. The CDR3 spells CASSYSGDYEQYF. The CDR3 nucleotides are TGTGCCAGCAGCTATTCGGGGGACTACGAGCAGTACTTC.

V usage is TRBV20-1 and J usage is TRBJ2-1, with 7 bases matching TRBD1. The V segment lost 5 bases and the J segment 14 bases; nucleotides outside the gene matches: 9. Germline lookup yields CDR1 DFQATT and CDR2 SNEGSKA (reference sequence). The CDR3 sequence is 11 residues long. The CDR3 region has the DNA TGCAGTGCTTCAAGACAGGGCCGAGAGTTCTTC. The encoded protein is CSASRQGREFF.

This clone has only one observation. This CDR3 reads CASSRAGTGGSEQYF. CDR3 DNA sequence: TGTGCCAGCTCACGAGCCGGGACAGGGGGTAGTGAGCAGTACTTC. The chain carries TRBV18 and TRBJ2-7, with 11 bases aligning to TRBD1. From germline, CDR1 is KGHSH and CDR2 LQKENI. Trimming removed 4 bases from V and 7 bases from J; junction bases left unmatched: 9. This CDR3 contains 15 residues. The full variable domain, with the rest looked up from reference TRBV18 and TRBJ2-7, is NAGVMQNPRHLVRRRGQEARLRCSPMKGHSHVYWYRQLPEEGLKFMVYLQKENIIDESGMPKERFSAEFPKEGPSILRIQQVVRGDSAAYFCASSRAGTGGSEQYFGPGTRLTVT.

The rearrangement links TRBV4-3 to TRBJ1-3; no definite D call. Germline V gives CDR1 LGHNA, CDR2 YSLEER. V was trimmed by 1 base and J by 0 bases, leaving 16 bases between them. The CDR3 totals 18 residues. DNA of the CDR3: TGCGCCAGCAGCCAAGCCCACCCTGGACTGGTCTCTGGAAACACCATATATTTT. Its translation is CASSQAHPGLVSGNTIYF.

The chain has TRBV11-2 and TRBJ1-4, with TRBD1 identical over 7 bases. Germline V lookup: CDR1 SGHAT, CDR2 FQNNGV. The V gene end was trimmed by 5 bases and the J gene end by 8 bases; junction bases not matched to a gene: 11. The CDR3 length is 15 residues. CDR3 residues: CASSQRGQSVEKLFF. Written as DNA, the CDR3 is TGTGCCAGCAGCCAACGGGGACAGTCGGTGGAAAAACTGTTTTTT.

This clone was counted only a few times. The chain joins TRBV2 to TRBJ1-6; D possibly corresponds to TRBD1 (5 bases). The CDR3 covers 15 residues. From germline, CDR1 is SNHLY and CDR2 FYNNEI. The V gene lost 7 bases and the J gene lost 5 bases, with 15 bases spanning the gap. The DNA of the CDR3 is TGTGCCAGCATCCCAGACGCGGGGGATAATTCACCCCTCCACTTT. It yields the protein CASIPDAGDNSPLHF.

V usage is TRBV9 and J usage is TRBJ2-7; D unclear. The CDR3 length is 13 residues. In germline, CDR1 is SGDLS, CDR2 YYNGEE. Deletions cut 4 bases from V and 5 bases from J, with 13 bases between. In DNA form, the CDR3 reads TGTGCCAGCAGCACGTCCCTGGCCAACGAGCAGTACTTC. Its translation is CASSTSLANEQYF.

This rearrangement joins TRBV6-1 to TRBJ1-2; 8 positions agree with TRBD1. The CDR3 length is 13 residues. Germline V gives CDR1 MNHNS, CDR2 SASEGT. V lost 3 bases and J lost 7; bases outside the gene matches: 4. The DNA for the CDR3 is TGTGCCAGCAGTGACCCAGGGGGCAGTGGCTACACCTTC. This sequence encodes CASSDPGGSGYTF.

The rearrangement joins TRBV28 to TRBJ1-1; D might be TRBD1 (6 bases). From germline, CDR1 is MDHEN and CDR2 SYDVKM. The CDR3 consists of 14 residues. V was cut by 6 bases and J by 5 bases, with 16 bases left in between. This chain's CDR3 is CASRTLQGRTEAFF. The CDR3 DNA follows: TGTGCCAGCAGGACCCTACAGGGTAGGACTGAAGCTTTCTTT.

This chain connects TRBV7-9 to TRBJ1-2; D remains unclear. The CDR3 loop spans 11 amino acids. V lost 3 bases and J lost 6, with 5 bases in between. The germline V gene has CDR1 SEHNR and CDR2 FQNEAQ (reference sequence). The CDR3 region has the DNA TGTGCCAGCAGCTTCGGGGATGGCTACACCTTC. This translates into CASSFGDGYTF.

The CDR3 nucleotides read TGCAGCGTTCCGGATGCGGGGGGCTACACCTTC. Amino acids: CSVPDAGGYTF. The V and J genes are TRBV29-1 and TRBJ1-2, with unresolved D. This CDR3 comprises 11 residues. Trimming stripped 5 bases from V and 8 bases from J, with 12 bases between. The V gene's germline CDR1 is SQVTM and CDR2 ANQGSEA.

The V call is TRBV5-6, the J call TRBJ1-2; D is unclear. The CDR3 is 11 amino acids. CDR1 and CDR2 (germline): SGHDT, YYEEEE. Trimming took 2 bases from V and 6 from J, leaving 5 bases between them. In DNA form, the CDR3 reads TGTGCCAGCAGCTTCGCGAATGGCTACACCTTC. Its protein is CASSFANGYTF.

The chain carries TRBV5-6 and TRBJ1-1, with D possibly TRBD1 on 5 matching bases. The CDR3 length is 15 residues. CDR1 is SGHDT and CDR2 is YYEEEE in the germline V gene. V was shortened by 4 bases and J by 0 bases, with 13 bases between the two germline ends. This CDR3 is CASSPRQSMNTEAFF. CDR3 nucleotides: TGTGCCAGCAGCCCCCGACAGAGTATGAACACTGAAGCTTTCTTT.